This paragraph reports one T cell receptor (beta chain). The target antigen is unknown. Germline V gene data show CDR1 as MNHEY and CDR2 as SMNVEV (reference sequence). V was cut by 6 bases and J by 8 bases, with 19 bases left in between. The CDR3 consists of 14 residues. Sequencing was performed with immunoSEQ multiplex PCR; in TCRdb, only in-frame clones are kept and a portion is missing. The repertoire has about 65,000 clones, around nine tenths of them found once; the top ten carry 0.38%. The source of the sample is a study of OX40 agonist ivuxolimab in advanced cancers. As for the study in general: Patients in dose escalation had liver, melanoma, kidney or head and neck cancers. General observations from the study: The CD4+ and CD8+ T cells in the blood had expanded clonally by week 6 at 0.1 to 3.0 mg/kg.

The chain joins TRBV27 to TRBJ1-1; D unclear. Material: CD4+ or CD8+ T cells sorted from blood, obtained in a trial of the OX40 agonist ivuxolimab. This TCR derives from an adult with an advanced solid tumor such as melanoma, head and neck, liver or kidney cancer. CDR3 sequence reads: CASRPIPTSNEAFF. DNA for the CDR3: TGTGCCAGCAGACCTATTCCCACGTCAAACGAAGCTTTCTTT.